These T cell receptor beta chains were read from a single sample in a study of blood T cells in healthy people across ages. MiXCR was run by TCRdb on the 5' RACE reads, yielding one entry per CDR3 protein. Among about a million distinct CDR3 sequences listed, about two fifths were seen once. The sequenced material came from blood. All receptors derive from a man aged 18 to 29 in good health. Both conserved end residues are part of each CDR3. D genes are given only for firm matches. Not all rows give a size; the values are once, few, many and, for expanded clones, a class.

TRBJ2-5 | TRBV12-3/TRBV12-4 | TRBD1 | NA | 15 | TGTGCCAGCAGTTTGGTCTTGACAGGGGAGGAGACCCAGTACTTC | CASSLVLTGEETQYF
TRBJ1-6 | TRBV3-1 | NA | NA | 13 | TGTGCCAGCAGCCAAGCTTGGAACTCACCCCCCCACTTT | CASSQAWNSPPHF
TRBJ2-7 | TRBV28 | NA | NA | 13 | TGTGCCAGCAGCTCCTCCGACAGATACGAGCAGTACTTC | CASSSSDRYEQYF
TRBJ2-2 | TRBV5-1 | TRBD1 | once | 15 | TGCGCCAGCAGCCCCATGACAGGGGGCACCGGGGAGCTGTTTTTT | CASSPMTGGTGELFF
TRBJ2-1 | TRBV5-1 | NA | few | 13 | TGCGCCAGCAGTCCCCACCGGAATCCTGAGCAGTTCTTC | CASSPHRNPEQFF
TRBJ2-3 | TRBV4-3 | NA | NA | 10 | TGCGCCTCCACTCGGGGTACGCAGTATTTT | CASTRGTQYF
TRBJ2-3 | TRBV4-1 | NA | many | 13 | TGCGCCAGCAGCCAAGCAGGAGAAGATACGCAGTATTTT | CASSQAGEDTQYF
TRBJ2-5 | TRBV18 | NA | NA | 13 | TGTGCCAGCTCGCCCGGACAGAACAATGAGCAGTACTTC | CASSPGQNNEQYF
TRBJ1-5 | TRBV4-1 | NA | many | 16 | TGCGCCAGCAGCCAAGAGACGGCGGTTAGCAATCAGCCCCAGCATTTT | CASSQETAVSNQPQHF
TRBJ1-1 | TRBV7-2 | NA | NA | 15 | TGTGCCAGCAGAACTGGACTACAGGGTCGGACTGAAGCTTTCTTT | CASRTGLQGRTEAFF
TRBJ1-6 | TRBV20-1 | NA | NA | 15 | TGCAGTGCTCGGAAAAACTTTGGCTATAATTCACCCCTCCACTTT | CSARKNFGYNSPLHF
TRBJ1-2 | TRBV29-1 | NA | many | 15 | TGCAGCGTTGATTCTCGGCATGATGGATGGTATGGCTACACCTTC | CSVDSRHDGWYGYTF
TRBJ2-3 | TRBV7-2 | NA | NA | 15 | TGTGCCAGCAGCTCCTCAGGAATACGTACAGATACGCAGTATTTT | CASSSSGIRTDTQYF
TRBJ2-3 | TRBV3-1 | TRBD2 | NA | 16 | TGTGCCAGCAGCCAATACGCAGCGGGGGTGACAGATACGCAGTATTTT | CASSQYAAGVTDTQYF
TRBJ2-2 | TRBV18 | NA | NA | 18 | TGTGCCAGCTCACCACAGAACGTAGGAGTTACGAACACCGGGGAGCTGTTTTTT | CASSPQNVGVTNTGELFF
TRBJ1-1 | TRBV4-2 | NA | NA | 15 | TGTGCCAGCAGTCAAGATAGTTTCGGAGTTCCCGAAGCTTTCTTT | CASSQDSFGVPEAFF
TRBJ2-4 | TRBV12-5 | NA | NA | 13 | TGTGCTAGTGGTTTGGTACTAGTTGGGACCGGGTACTTC | CASGLVLVGTGYF
TRBJ1-2 | TRBV2 | TRBD1 | few | 15 | TGTGCCAGCAGTGATAGGACAGGGAAGGACTATGGCTACACCTTC | CASSDRTGKDYGYTF
TRBJ2-5 | TRBV28 | TRBD2 | NA | 14 | TGTGCCAGCCAGGAAGGACTAGTAATCGAGACCCAGTACTTC | CASQEGLVIETQYF
TRBJ1-2 | TRBV5-1 | TRBD1 | NA | 14 | TGCGCCAGCAGCTCGGGACAGGGCTTAGAGGGCTACACCTTC | CASSSGQGLEGYTF
TRBJ1-2 | TRBV5-1 | TRBD1 | few | 14 | TGCGCCAGCAGCTTACAGGGGGATGCGCGGGGCTACACCTTC | CASSLQGDARGYTF
TRBJ1-2 | TRBV2 | TRBD1 | few | 15 | TGTGCCAGCAGTGAAACAGGGGCCTCCAACTATGGCTACACCTTC | CASSETGASNYGYTF
TRBJ2-7 | TRBV20-1 | TRBD1 | NA | 14 | TGCAGTGCTAGTGGTGGGGACAGGGCCTACGAGCAGTACTTC | CSASGGDRAYEQYF
TRBJ2-5 | TRBV29-1 | NA | once | 12 | TGCAGCGTTGCTAGGTCGCGGGGGACCCAGTACTTC | CSVARSRGTQYF
TRBJ1-1 | TRBV3-1 | NA | NA | 14 | TGTGCCAGCAGCCAAGTCGGGGGTACCATTGAAGCTTTCTTT | CASSQVGGTIEAFF
TRBJ2-3 | TRBV29-1 | TRBD1 | many | 15 | TGCAGCGTTTATCGTGACAGGGGAAGCACAGATACGCAGTATTTT | CSVYRDRGSTDTQYF
TRBJ2-2 | TRBV5-1 | TRBD1 | few | 15 | TGCGCCAGCAGCCTAGGGACAGGCATCACCGGGGAGCTGTTTTTT | CASSLGTGITGELFF
TRBJ1-2 | TRBV6-5 | TRBD1 | few | 17 | TGTGCCAGCAGTTACCGCGGACAGGGGGCTAGAATCTATGGCTACACCTTC | CASSYRGQGARIYGYTF
TRBJ1-1 | TRBV27 | NA | NA | 14 | TGTGCCAGCAGTCCCCGGGGGGCTTCGGCTGAAGCTTTCTTT | CASSPRGASAEAFF
TRBJ2-3 | TRBV5-1 | NA | NA | 16 | TGCGCCAGCAGCTTGACTAAACAGGGTATCGCAGATACGCAGTATTTT | CASSLTKQGIADTQYF
TRBJ2-4 | TRBV7-8 | NA | NA | 15 | TGTGCCAGCAGCCCTAACAGCCTAGCCAAAAACATTCAGTACTTC | CASSPNSLAKNIQYF
TRBJ2-7 | TRBV6-2/TRBV6-3 | NA | NA | 13 | TGTGCCAGCAGGATACGGTCCTCCTACGAGCAGTACTTC | CASRIRSSYEQYF
TRBJ2-7 | TRBV6-2/TRBV6-3 | NA | many | 12 | TGTGCCAGCAGTTACTTGCAATCAACGCAGTACTTC | CASSYLQSTQYF
TRBJ2-5 | TRBV29-1 | NA | NA | 14 | TGCAGCCCCATTAAGCCAGGGGACCAAGAGACCCAGTACTTC | CSPIKPGDQETQYF
TRBJ2-7 | TRBV20-1 | NA | few | 14 | TGCAGTGCTAGAGATCCGGAGGGTCTCTACGAGCAGTACTTC | CSARDPEGLYEQYF
TRBJ1-1 | TRBV27 | NA | few | 17 | TGTGCCAGCAGTACAGTTCCACCCGGGGAGTCGAACACTGAAGCTTTCTTT | CASSTVPPGESNTEAFF
TRBJ2-1 | TRBV7-8 | NA | NA | 16 | TGTGCCAGCAGCCCCGGGGAGCCTGGAGATCGAAATGAGCAGTTCTTC | CASSPGEPGDRNEQFF
TRBJ1-1 | TRBV20-1 | TRBD1 | few | 11 | TGCAGTGCTCCAGGGACAGGTGAAGCTTTCTTT | CSAPGTGEAFF
TRBJ1-1 | TRBV6-6 | TRBD1 | NA | 14 | TGTGCCAGCAGTTACCTTGGGACAGGGGAAGAAGCTTTCTTT | CASSYLGTGEEAFF
TRBJ2-3 | TRBV18 | NA | NA | 15 | TGTGCCAGCTCACCACCGCCACGACGCGCAGATACGCAGTATTTT | CASSPPPRRADTQYF
TRBJ2-3 | TRBV4-1 | NA | many | 14 | TGCGCCAGCAGCCAAGATTCGGAAACAGATACGCAGTATTTT | CASSQDSETDTQYF
TRBJ2-1 | TRBV20-1 | NA | few | 14 | TGCAGTGCTAGAGCGGGGGGCAGCCACAATGAGCAGTTCTTC | CSARAGGSHNEQFF
TRBJ2-2 | TRBV11-3 | NA | NA | 12 | TGTGCCAGCAGCATCCAGAGCGGGGAGCTGTTTTTT | CASSIQSGELFF
TRBJ2-7 | TRBV5-1 | NA | many | 13 | TGCGCCAGCAGCCAACAGAGCTCCTACGAGCAGTACTTC | CASSQQSSYEQYF
TRBJ2-1 | TRBV2 | TRBD2 | few | 16 | TGTGCCAGCAGTCTAGGTTGGGGACTAGCGCTCAATGAGCAGTTCTTC | CASSLGWGLALNEQFF
TRBJ2-2 | TRBV7-6 | NA | few | 17 | TGTGCCAGCAGCTTAGCTCTGGGAAGGGGTAGGACCGGGGAGCTGTTTTTT | CASSLALGRGRTGELFF
TRBJ1-1 | TRBV5-1 | NA | NA | 14 | TGCGCCAGCAGCCCGTTTTTCCCGAACACTGAAGCTTTCTTT | CASSPFFPNTEAFF
TRBJ2-2 | TRBV5-4 | NA | NA | 16 | TGTGCCAGCAGCCCCCAGGGGCCCGCGAACACCGGGGAGCTGTTTTTT | CASSPQGPANTGELFF
TRBJ2-1 | TRBV7-9 | TRBD2 | NA | 16 | TGTGCCATTCCGGCAGGAGCGGGGGCCCAATACAATGAGCAGTTCTTC | CAIPAGAGAQYNEQFF
TRBJ1-2 | TRBV30 | NA | few | 12 | TGTGCCTGGAGCCCCTGGGGGATTGGCTACACCTTC | CAWSPWGIGYTF
TRBJ1-2 | TRBV27 | NA | NA | 12 | TGTGCCAGCAAGTCCGGGGGAAGCGGCTACACCTTC | CASKSGGSGYTF
TRBJ1-1 | TRBV12-5 | NA | NA | 20 | TGTGCTAGTGGTTTGGTAATCCCTGACGGGGGTGCGGGTTTGAACACTGAAGCTTTCTTT | CASGLVIPDGGAGLNTEAFF
TRBJ1-4 | TRBV2 | NA | NA | 15 | TGTGCCAGCGAACAGAGGCAGGCAACTAATGAAAAACTGTTTTTT | CASEQRQATNEKLFF